The rows below give T cell receptor beta chains drawn from one sample of a study of cytomegalovirus exposure and HLA in healthy donors. Clones were read by immunoSEQ multiplex PCR, and TCRdb kept only the in-frame ones, dropping some. The repertoire holds more than 95,000 clones, nearly 90% seen once, with approximately 1.1% in the top ten. Input material: PBMCs. The source of these receptors is a woman in her late teens or twenties in good health and CMV-seronegative. The CDR3 runs from the conserved cysteine through the conserved F or W. The order of the fields is V gene, D gene, J gene, clone size, CDR3 length, CDR3 protein, CDR3 DNA. The D gene is left open where the match is weak. Clone size, where shown, is once, few, many, or a class for clones that have expanded.

>TRBV7-9|NA|TRBJ2-7|once|11
CASSLSSEQYF
TGTGCCAGCAGCTTATCCAGCGAGCAGTACTTC
>TRBV10-3|NA|TRBJ1-1|NA|12
CASNRDATEAFF
TGTGCCTCCAACAGGGACGCCACTGAAGCTTTCTTT
>TRBV5-1|NA|TRBJ1-3|once|17
CASSPEGGPSSGNTIYF
TGCGCCAGCAGCCCCGAAGGAGGGCCGAGCTCTGGAAACACCATATATTTT
>TRBV2|NA|TRBJ1-1|NA|11
CASSANPVAFF
TGTGCCAGCAGTGCCAATCCGGTAGCTTTCTTT
>TRBV2|TRBD1|TRBJ1-1|NA|15
CASSPPGQLNTEAFF
TGTGCCAGCAGTCCTCCGGGACAGTTGAACACTGAAGCTTTCTTT
>TRBV27|NA|TRBJ1-5|NA|15
CASSFLADQNQPQHF
TGTGCCAGCAGTTTTCTAGCCGACCAAAATCAGCCCCAGCATTTT
>TRBV7-9|NA|TRBJ1-2|NA|19
CASSLDQTDLWLPPYGYTF
TGTGCCAGCAGCTTAGACCAGACAGATCTCTGGCTGCCCCCCTATGGCTACACCTTC
>TRBV2|TRBD1|TRBJ2-1|NA|13
CASTGQGWHEQFF
TGTGCCAGCACCGGACAGGGGTGGCATGAGCAGTTCTTC
>TRBV10-1|NA|TRBJ2-1|NA|13
CASGVPGMNEQFF
TGCGCCAGCGGAGTCCCAGGGATGAATGAGCAGTTCTTC
>TRBV4-2|NA|TRBJ1-3|NA|15
CASSQDRNSGNTIYF
TGTGCCAGCAGCCAAGACAGAAACTCTGGAAACACCATATATTTT
>TRBV9|TRBD2|TRBJ2-3|NA|15
CASSSRGGHTDTQYF
TGTGCCAGCAGCTCCCGGGGGGGGCACACAGATACGCAGTATTTT
>TRBV7-2|NA|TRBJ1-1|NA|15
CASSQIGGLVTEAFF
TGTGCCAGCAGTCAGATCGGGGGACTGGTCACTGAAGCTTTCTTT
>TRBV5-1|TRBD1|TRBJ1-2|few|16
CASSSAGTGLLDGYTF
TGCGCCAGCAGCTCGGCCGGGACAGGGCTTCTCGATGGCTACACCTTC
>TRBV6-5|NA|TRBJ2-7|NA|13
CASSRPDRGEQYF
TGTGCCAGCAGTCGTCCAGACCGAGGCGAGCAGTACTTC
>TRBV29-1|NA|TRBJ2-3|NA|13
CSGVRGGGDTQYF
TGCAGCGGCGTGCGGGGTGGCGGAGATACGCAGTATTTT
>TRBV4-1|TRBD2|TRBJ2-5|once|15
CASSHHSGIKETQYF
TGCGCCAGCAGCCACCATAGCGGGATCAAAGAGACCCAGTACTTC
>TRBV5-1|NA|TRBJ2-1|NA|14
CASNRDNSYNEQFF
TGCGCCAGCAACAGGGACAACTCCTACAATGAGCAGTTCTTC
>TRBV2|NA|TRBJ1-5|NA|14
CASSDFLSAGPQHF
TGTGCCAGCAGTGATTTTCTGTCCGCGGGGCCCCAGCATTTT
>TRBV7-2|NA|TRBJ1-6|once|14
CASSKDPGNSPLHF
TGTGCCAGCAGCAAGGATCCGGGAAATTCACCCCTCCACTTT
>TRBV21-1|NA|TRBJ1-3|few|16
CASSNWTGRSGNTIYF
TGTGCCAGCAGCAACTGGACAGGTCGCTCTGGAAACACCATATATTTT
>TRBV19|NA|TRBJ1-6|few|14
CASTGIVGNSPLHF
TGTGCCAGTACAGGGATTGTCGGAAATTCACCCCTCCACTTT
>TRBV9|NA|TRBJ2-2|NA|15
CASSGRGTYTGELFF
TGTGCCAGCAGCGGTAGGGGAACATACACCGGGGAGCTGTTTTTT
>TRBV6-5|NA|TRBJ2-7|NA|14
CASSLGQGGYEQYF
TGTGCCAGCAGTTTAGGGCAGGGGGGCTACGAGCAGTACTTC
>TRBV7-2|TRBD1|TRBJ1-4|NA|15
CASSLDGTGEEKLFF
TGTGCCAGCAGCTTAGATGGGACAGGGGAGGAAAAACTGTTTTTT
>TRBV7-9|TRBD1|TRBJ1-1|NA|15
CASSERTGGDTEAFF
TGTGCCAGCAGCGAACGGACAGGGGGAGACACTGAAGCTTTCTTT
>TRBV7-9|NA|TRBJ2-1|once|13
CASSFLTADEQFF
TGTGCCAGCAGCTTTTTGACTGCCGATGAGCAGTTCTTC
>TRBV6-1|NA|TRBJ2-7|NA|13
CASSQTRDYEQYF
TGTGCCAGCAGTCAGACTCGGGATTACGAGCAGTACTTC
>TRBV11-2|NA|TRBJ1-1|few|14
CASSSPHRNTEAFF
TGTGCCAGCAGCTCACCCCATAGGAACACTGAAGCTTTCTTT
>TRBV25-1|NA|TRBJ1-2|NA|13
CASSAGGYYGYTF
TGTGCCAGCAGTGCGGGGGGTTACTATGGCTACACCTTC
>TRBV10-1|NA|TRBJ1-2|NA|13
CASSDTATYGYTF
TGCGCCAGCAGTGATACAGCTACCTATGGCTACACCTTC
>TRBV20-1|NA|TRBJ2-1|NA|10
CSASYNEQFF
TGCAGTGCCAGCTACAATGAGCAGTTCTTC